This is a list of T cell receptor beta chains from one sample in a study of T cell repertoires in cytomegalovirus infection. TCRdb analysed the reads with MiXCR anew, one entry per CDR3 protein. The sample carries some 920,000 distinct CDR3 sequences, under 40% recorded once. These receptors have no known antigen. The sample here was cultured CD8+ T cells from PBMCs, taken from culture after CMV antigen stimulation. These receptors all come from a human donor in good health (CMV status not recorded). Some clones in this sample may be carry-over from other donors' samples. Each CDR3 is given with its conserved first and last residue. The D gene is left open where the match is weak. Clone size, where shown, is once, few, many, or a class for clones that have expanded.

>.|TRBV5-6|TRBJ2-7|.
TGTGCCAGCAGCTTGGAAACAGACTACGAGCAGTACTTC
CASSLETDYEQYF
>TRBD2|TRBV7-9|TRBJ2-3|few
TGTGCCAGCAGCCCGAGCGGGGGGCTTCTGTTGGATACGCAGTATTTT
CASSPSGGLLLDTQYF
>TRBD2|TRBV28|TRBJ2-3|.
TGTGCCAGCAGTTTCTATAGCGGGGGAACAGATACGCAGTATTTT
CASSFYSGGTDTQYF
>.|TRBV2|TRBJ1-2|.
TGTGCCAGCAGTGAGGGCCAGGGGTGCACCTTC
CASSEGQGCTF
>.|TRBV25-1|TRBJ2-6|many
TGTGCCAGCAGTGAATCAACGGGGCAACCCTCTGGGGCCAACGTCCTGACTTTC
CASSESTGQPSGANVLTF
>.|TRBV6-2/TRBV6-3|TRBJ2-1|few
TGTGCCAGCAGTTACTTCGGGGGCAATGAGCAGTTCTTC
CASSYFGGNEQFF
>.|TRBV27|TRBJ2-7|few
TGTGCCAGCAGCCTCGGGAAGGGGAGCTACGAGCAGTACTTC
CASSLGKGSYEQYF
>TRBD1|TRBV7-2|TRBJ1-4|many
TGTGCCAGCAGCCTACGCCGGGCCGGGACAGGGGGAGGGTGGACTAATGAAAAACTGTTTTTT
CASSLRRAGTGGGWTNEKLFF
>.|TRBV7-8|TRBJ2-1|many
TGTGCCAGCAGCCCCATAAGGGGAAGGGCCTACAATGAGCAGTTCTTC
CASSPIRGRAYNEQFF
>.|TRBV4-3|TRBJ1-2|.
TGCGCCAGCAGCCAAGATCCGAGCACCGGGGGTGATGGCTACACCTTC
CASSQDPSTGGDGYTF
>.|TRBV27|TRBJ1-2|.
TGTGCCAGCGGAGGGTCGTGGTTTCGGCGCTACACCTTC
CASGGSWFRRYTF
>TRBD1|TRBV7-9|TRBJ2-7|many
TGTGCCAGCAGCTCGGGACAGGGAATCTACGAGCAGTACTTC
CASSSGQGIYEQYF
>.|TRBV2|TRBJ1-2|.
TGTGCCAGCAGAATTCAATCTAGTAGGGACTATGGCTACACCTTC
CASRIQSSRDYGYTF
>.|TRBV29-1|TRBJ2-7|.
TGCAGCGTTGACGGCGGATCCTACGAGCAGTACTTC
CSVDGGSYEQYF
>.|TRBV12-3/TRBV12-4|TRBJ2-3|few
TGTGCCAGCGGGGGGGGGACAATCACAGATACGCAGTATTTT
CASGGGTITDTQYF
>TRBD2|TRBV7-9|TRBJ2-5|.
TGTGCCAGCAGCTTTAGCGGGGAGCAAGAGACCCAGTACTTC
CASSFSGEQETQYF
>.|TRBV15|TRBJ2-3|few
TGTGCCACCAGCGGCCGTGCTAGCACAGATACGCAGTATTTT
CATSGRASTDTQYF
>.|TRBV29-1|TRBJ1-3|.
TGCAGCGTTCGGGGGGGCAGGGGCTCTGGAAACACCATATATTTT
CSVRGGRGSGNTIYF
>.|TRBV20-1|TRBJ2-7|.
TGCAGTGCTAGAGATAGGTGGGGGCAACAGGCCTTCTCCTACGAGCAGTACTTC
CSARDRWGQQAFSYEQYF
>.|TRBV27|TRBJ1-1|.
TGTGCCAGCAGTTTAGTGAGCAGGGACACTGAAGCTTTCTTT
CASSLVSRDTEAFF
>.|TRBV19|TRBJ1-4|.
TGTGCCAGTAGTATAGGGCAGAAAGCAACTAATGAAAAACTGTTTTTT
CASSIGQKATNEKLFF
>.|TRBV14|TRBJ1-1|.
TGTGCCAGCGGAAAGGTGAACACTGAAGCTTTCTTT
CASGKVNTEAFF
>TRBD2|TRBV7-9|TRBJ2-7|few
TGTGCCAGCGCCCCGGGAGGCCTCTACGAGCAGTACTTC
CASAPGGLYEQYF
>.|TRBV18|TRBJ2-5|.
TGTGCCAGCTATGGGGAGACCCAGTACTTC
CASYGETQYF
>.|TRBV20-1|TRBJ2-2|.
TGCAGTGCTAGAGATGCACGACCCGGCGGGGAGCTGTTTTTT
CSARDARPGGELFF
>TRBD2|TRBV19|TRBJ2-3|few
TGTGCCAGTAGTTACTCGACGGGCGGGGGAAGCACAGATACGCAGTATTTT
CASSYSTGGGSTDTQYF
>.|TRBV7-8|TRBJ1-1|many
TGTGCCAGCAGCTCACGGACGGGGGAGGACACTGAAGCTTTCTTT
CASSSRTGEDTEAFF
>TRBD2|TRBV7-6|TRBJ2-7|few
TGTGCCAGCGGCCTCACGGGACTACGCTACGAGCAGTACTTC
CASGLTGLRYEQYF
>.|TRBV15|TRBJ2-7|few
TGTGCCACCAGCAGAGAAGCTCTAAGCTCCTACGAGCAGTACTTC
CATSREALSSYEQYF
>.|TRBV2|TRBJ2-1|many
TGTGCCAGCAGAACAGGGTACAATGAGCAGTTCTTC
CASRTGYNEQFF
>TRBD1|TRBV20-1|TRBJ1-1|few
TGCAGTGCTAGAGATAGGACAGGGCAGAACACTGAAGCTTTCTTT
CSARDRTGQNTEAFF
>.|TRBV7-9|TRBJ2-2|.
TGTGCCAGCAGCCCCCCGGGACACCGGGAAGGGACCGGGGAGCTGTTTTTT
CASSPPGHREGTGELFF
>.|TRBV4-2|TRBJ1-6|.
TGTGCCAACAGCCAAGATGGGCCCTATAATTCACCCCTCCACTTT
CANSQDGPYNSPLHF
>.|TRBV6-5|TRBJ2-1|.
TGTGCCAGCAGTTACGAGGCACCTTACAATGAGCAGTTCTTC
CASSYEAPYNEQFF
>.|TRBV18|TRBJ2-2|.
TGTGCCAGCTCACCACCGAGAGGGACTGCGAACACCGGGGAGCTGTTTTTT
CASSPPRGTANTGELFF
>.|TRBV7-2|TRBJ2-1|many
TGTGCCAGCAGCTTAGAGGGACAACTACTTAACAATGAGCAGTTCTTC
CASSLEGQLLNNEQFF
>.|TRBV6-2/TRBV6-3|TRBJ2-5|few
TGTGCCAGCACGACAGCTATCCAAGAGACCCAGTACTTC
CASTTAIQETQYF
>TRBD1|TRBV19|TRBJ1-1|few
TGTGCCAGTAGTCTGACAGGGGTGATAATGAACACTGAAGCTTTCTTT
CASSLTGVIMNTEAFF
>TRBD1|TRBV7-8|TRBJ1-5|.
TGTGCCGGCAGCTTAGAAGGGACAGGGTTCCAGCCCCAGCATTTT
CAGSLEGTGFQPQHF
>.|TRBV19|TRBJ2-2|few
TGTGCCAGTACCGCGGGCTCGGGTAACACCGGGGAGCTGTTTTTT
CASTAGSGNTGELFF
>TRBD1|TRBV4-1|TRBJ1-5|.
TGCGCCAGCAGCCTCTCAGGGGGCGAGGGTCAGCCCCAGCATTTT
CASSLSGGEGQPQHF
>.|TRBV7-6|TRBJ1-1|many
TGTGCCAGCAGCCGGAGTGGCGTACATGAAGCTTTCTTT
CASSRSGVHEAFF
>.|TRBV12-3/TRBV12-4|TRBJ2-3|many
TGTGCCAGCAGTTTACTGGGGGATACGCAGTATTTT
CASSLLGDTQYF
>TRBD1|TRBV6-1|TRBJ2-4|many
TGTGCCAGCAGTGACGATTACAGGGGCGAAAACATTCAGTACTTC
CASSDDYRGENIQYF